This is a list of T cell receptor beta chains from one sample in a study of spatial heterogeneity in lung cancer. MiXCR was run by TCRdb on the 5' RACE reads, yielding one entry per CDR3 protein. The profile covers under 150,000 distinct CDR3 sequences, with over 9% appearing a single time and around 17% taken by the ten largest. This specimen consisted of PBMCs, obtained at follow-up. The receptors were sampled from a male donor with early-stage non-small cell lung cancer. Both conserved end residues are part of each CDR3. D genes are given only for firm matches. Only part of the rows carry a size: once, few, many, or a class if the clone is expanded.

V,size,J,D,CDR3,DNA
TRBV5-1,.,TRBJ2-3,TRBD2,CASSIRDYDPDTQYF,TGCGCCAGCAGCATCCGGGACTACGACCCAGATACGCAGTATTTT
TRBV20-1,medium-sized,TRBJ1-2,.,CSARDLRGDGYTF,TGCAGTGCTAGAGATCTTAGGGGCGATGGCTACACCTTC
TRBV28,few,TRBJ1-3,TRBD1,CASSTGQGYGNTIYF,TGTGCCAGCAGTACGGGACAGGGTTATGGAAACACCATATATTTT
TRBV30,few,TRBJ1-1,.,CAWSKNTEAFF,TGTGCCTGGAGTAAGAACACTGAAGCTTTCTTT
TRBV15,.,TRBJ2-1,TRBD1,CATSRDRGTYNEQFF,TGTGCCACCAGCAGAGACAGGGGGACCTACAATGAGCAGTTCTTC
TRBV29-1,many,TRBJ2-2,.,CSVEVGQVTGELFF,TGCAGCGTTGAAGTTGGTCAGGTCACCGGGGAGCTGTTTTTT
TRBV29-1,few,TRBJ2-7,.,CSVEARGTYEQYF,TGCAGCGTTGAGGCTCGGGGAACCTACGAGCAGTACTTC
TRBV12-3/TRBV12-4,few,TRBJ2-5,TRBD2,CASSPRLAGAQYF,TGTGCCAGCAGTCCTCGTCTAGCGGGAGCCCAGTACTTC
TRBV18,few,TRBJ1-6,.,CASSPRTWGGGGNSPLHF,TGTGCCAGCTCCCCACGAACCTGGGGGGGAGGCGGAAATTCACCCCTCCACTTT
TRBV4-1,.,TRBJ2-1,TRBD2,CASSQAPLAGGIYNEQFF,TGCGCCAGCAGCCAGGCCCCTCTAGCGGGGGGAATCTACAATGAGCAGTTCTTC
TRBV12-3/TRBV12-4,few,TRBJ1-5,.,CASSYSVRPQHF,TGTGCCAGCAGTTATAGTGTTCGGCCCCAGCATTTT
TRBV5-1,.,TRBJ2-2,.,CASHGQPGNGELFF,TGCGCCAGCCACGGACAGCCCGGTAACGGGGAGCTGTTTTTT
TRBV19,.,TRBJ2-5,TRBD1,CASSITGAETQYF,TGTGCCAGTAGTATAACAGGGGCCGAGACCCAGTACTTC
TRBV6-5,few,TRBJ2-1,.,CASRHGWAVSYNEQFF,TGTGCCAGCAGGCACGGTTGGGCCGTCTCCTACAATGAGCAGTTCTTC
TRBV6-5,many,TRBJ2-2,.,CASSPWTDTGELFF,TGTGCCAGCAGCCCCTGGACAGACACCGGGGAGCTGTTTTTT
TRBV28,few,TRBJ1-2,.,CASSLKTSYGYTF,TGTGCCAGCAGTTTGAAAACTTCCTATGGCTACACCTTC
TRBV28,few,TRBJ1-2,.,CASSYTGFNYGYTF,TGTGCCAGCAGTTATACAGGGTTCAACTATGGCTACACCTTC
TRBV7-9,few,TRBJ2-7,TRBD2,CASSLGLAGDEQYF,TGTGCCAGCAGCTTAGGGCTAGCGGGGGACGAGCAGTACTTC
TRBV12-3/TRBV12-4,.,TRBJ1-1,.,CASNLDRNTEAFF,TGTGCCAGCAACTTAGACAGGAACACTGAAGCTTTCTTT
TRBV6-2/TRBV6-3,.,TRBJ1-5,.,CASSYSGGAGQPQHF,TGTGCCAGCAGTTACTCGGGGGGGGCTGGTCAGCCCCAGCATTTT
TRBV6-1,many,TRBJ2-3,.,CASTGGITDTQYF,TGTGCCAGCACGGGCGGAATAACAGATACGCAGTATTTT
TRBV29-1,many,TRBJ1-4,.,CSVAVGLKLFF,TGCAGCGTTGCTGTAGGTCTTAAACTGTTTTTT
TRBV18,.,TRBJ1-1,.,CASSPSAGAMNTEAFF,TGTGCCAGCTCACCATCGGCAGGGGCAATGAACACTGAAGCTTTCTTT
TRBV25-1,.,TRBJ1-2,.,CASRSTGNYGYTF,TGTGCCAGCAGGTCGACGGGAAACTATGGCTACACCTTC
TRBV7-9,.,TRBJ2-7,TRBD2,CASSFKREAVDEQYF,TGTGCCAGCAGCTTTAAGCGGGAGGCCGTGGACGAGCAGTACTTC
TRBV3-1,.,TRBJ1-1,.,CASSQSFSGADTEAFF,TGTGCCAGCAGCCAATCGTTTTCAGGGGCGGACACTGAAGCTTTCTTT
TRBV11-2,few,TRBJ2-7,.,CASSPSDGERQYF,TGTGCCAGCAGCCCTTCTGACGGGGAACGGCAGTACTTC
TRBV28,many,TRBJ1-6,TRBD1,CASSSAEGQRNSPLHF,TGTGCCAGCAGTTCTGCCGAGGGACAGAGGAATTCACCCCTCCACTTT
TRBV7-8,many,TRBJ2-1,.,CASSYGGSSYNEQFF,TGTGCCAGCAGCTACGGGGGCAGCTCCTACAATGAGCAGTTCTTC
TRBV10-3,few,TRBJ1-2,.,CAIDEQGGEYGYTF,TGTGCCATCGATGAACAGGGCGGGGAATATGGCTACACCTTC
TRBV20-1,few,TRBJ1-5,.,CSAREGASLSGQPQHF,TGCAGTGCTAGAGAAGGGGCCAGTCTTAGCGGGCAGCCCCAGCATTTT
TRBV5-1,many,TRBJ1-5,TRBD1,CASSLGDRQGGQPQHF,TGCGCCAGCAGCTTGGGGGACCGACAGGGTGGTCAGCCCCAGCATTTT
TRBV6-2/TRBV6-3,few,TRBJ2-2,TRBD1,CASSYSQGAYTGELFF,TGTGCCAGCAGTTACTCCCAGGGGGCCTACACCGGGGAGCTGTTTTTT
TRBV4-1,.,TRBJ2-1,.,CASSQGGSGANEQFF,TGCGCCAGCAGCCAAGGAGGATCCGGGGCCAATGAGCAGTTCTTC
TRBV20-1,.,TRBJ2-7,TRBD1,CSASRSGQGFSYEQYF,TGCAGTGCTAGTAGGAGTGGACAGGGATTCTCCTACGAGCAGTACTTC
TRBV3-1,.,TRBJ2-7,TRBD2,CASSRLTSGVSYEQYF,TGTGCCAGCAGCCGCCTGACTAGCGGTGTCTCCTACGAGCAGTACTTC
TRBV4-3,few,TRBJ2-6,.,CASSWSSGANVLTF,TGCGCCAGCAGCTGGAGCTCTGGGGCCAACGTCCTGACTTTC
TRBV11-2,.,TRBJ2-2,.,CASTVLGANTGELFF,TGTGCCAGCACCGTCTTGGGGGCGAACACCGGGGAGCTGTTTTTT
TRBV12-3/TRBV12-4,.,TRBJ2-1,TRBD2,CASSPYTSGLQFF,TGTGCCAGCAGTCCGTATACTAGCGGGCTGCAGTTCTTC
TRBV24-1,few,TRBJ2-3,.,CATSGYQGDTQYF,TGTGCCACCAGTGGGTACCAGGGAGATACGCAGTATTTT
TRBV5-1,many,TRBJ2-3,.,CASSLSDGTDTQYF,TGCGCCAGCAGCTTGAGCGACGGCACAGATACGCAGTATTTT